Below are 28 T cell receptor beta chains sequenced from a single sample in a study of shared T cell receptors in the human thymus. Here immunoSEQ multiplex PCR was the method, and the copy in TCRdb shows in-frame clones only, minus some. The sample yields roughly 660,000 clones, 88% seen once. These data are also associated with another study on human thymus T cells.

The sample was thymocytes. The receptors were sampled from a boy under two years old with a congenital heart defect.

This clone was detected only once. The V call is TRBV4-3, the J call TRBJ2-2; D call uncertain. Germline loops: CDR1 LGHNA, CDR2 YSLEER. The CDR3 is 14 amino acids. V was trimmed by 1 base and J by 4 bases, leaving 7 bases between them. Written as DNA, the CDR3 is TGCGCCAGCAGCCAAGCAGAAGTCACCGGGGAGCTGTTTTTT. This codes for CASSQAEVTGELFF.

The chain joins TRBV10-3 to TRBJ2-1, with 9 bases identical to TRBD2. CDR3 length: 16 residues. V lost 2 bases to trimming and J lost 3 bases; unmatched junction nucleotides: 5. Looked up from germline, CDR1 is ENHRY and CDR2 is SYGVKD. CDR3 region: CAISEGGRVLYNEQFF. The CDR3 DNA sequence: TGTGCCATCAGTGAGGGCGGGAGGGTGCTCTACAATGAGCAGTTCTTC.

This chain connects TRBV7-7 to TRBJ1-5, with D maybe TRBD1 (6 bases). Germline V gene sequence: CDR1 SSHAT, CDR2 FNYEAQ (reference sequence). The CDR3 sequence is 16 residues long. In nucleotides, the CDR3 is TGTGCTACCATGTCTTGGACAGTTTATAGCAATCAGCCCCAGCATTTT. It codes for CATMSWTVYSNQPQHF. Together with reference TRBV7-7 and TRBJ1-5, the CDR3 gives the full variable domain: GAGVSQSPRYKVTKRGQDVTLRCDPISSHATLYWYQQALGQGPEFLTYFNYEAQPDKSGLPSDRFSAERPEGSISTLTIQRTEQRDSAMYRCATMSWTVYSNQPQHFGDGTRLSIL.

Regarding this clone: This same CDR3 is encoded by further DNA sequences in the sample. V usage is TRBV5-6 and J usage is TRBJ2-1; D remains ambiguous. The CDR3 extends over 12 amino acids. Trimming removed 3 bases from V and 4 bases from J, with 5 bases in between. CDR1 SGHDT and CDR2 YYEEEE come from the germline V gene. The CDR3 loop reads CASSSGYNEQFF. DNA for the CDR3: TGTGCCAGCAGCTCCGGTTACAATGAGCAGTTCTTC.

CDR3 DNA sequence: TGTGCCAGCAGCATGGGGACTAGCGGCCACCGGGAGACCCAGTACTTC. This codes for CASSMGTSGHRETQYF. The chain has TRBV7-2 and TRBJ2-5; 11 bases line up with TRBD2. Germline-derived CDR1 and CDR2 are SGHTA and FQGNSA. This CDR3 has 16 amino acids. V lost 5 bases and J lost 5; bases outside the gene matches: 10.

The chain carries TRBV5-1 and TRBJ1-2; 7 bases map to TRBD1. Trimming removed 1 base from V and 5 bases from J; junction bases left unmatched: 8. Per germline, CDR1 SGHRS and CDR2 YFSETQ. This CDR3 spans 15 amino acids. The CDR3 region is CASSLIGAGGYGYTF. The CDR3 nucleotides read TGCGCCAGCAGCTTGATAGGGGCAGGGGGGTATGGCTACACCTTC.

The V call is TRBV19, the J call TRBJ1-2, with a weak D call TRBD1 (5 bases). This CDR3 has 16 amino acids. From germline, CDR1 is LNHDA and CDR2 SQIVND (reference sequence). The V gene lost 7 bases and the J gene lost 0 bases, with 18 bases spanning the gap. The CDR3 here is CASTPDQTAPNYGYTF. CDR3 in DNA: TGTGCCAGTACCCCGGATCAGACAGCTCCTAACTATGGCTACACCTTC.

The rearrangement uses TRBV11-3 and TRBJ2-7; 8 nucleotides match TRBD2. The junction had 4 bases not matched to a gene; V was cut back by 6 bases and J by 3 bases. In germline, CDR1 is SGHNT, CDR2 YENEEA. The CDR3 sequence is 13 residues long. The CDR3 loop is CASRTGTSYEQYF. The CDR3 DNA follows: TGTGCCAGCAGGACCGGGACTAGCTACGAGCAGTACTTC.

The chain joins TRBV7-2 to TRBJ2-2; weak D call: TRBD2 (6 bases). Per the germline V gene, CDR1 is SGHTA and CDR2 is FQGNSA. The V and J ends lost 4 bases and 6 bases respectively, with 24 bases between them. The CDR3 consists of 18 residues. CDR3 bases: TGTGCCAGCAGCTCACCCTCGAGTACGAGTTGGAGGGCCGGGGAGCTGTTTTTT. Protein: CASSSPSSTSWRAGELFF.

This chain links TRBV11-2 with TRBJ2-7; 7 nucleotides match TRBD2. Germline V gene sequence: CDR1 SGHAT, CDR2 FQNNGV. Trimming took 8 bases from V and 0 from J; bases not matched to a gene: 13. The CDR3 length is 16 residues. Here the CDR3 reads CASAVEDASGSYEQYF. The DNA of the CDR3 is TGTGCCAGCGCCGTGGAAGACGCTAGCGGCTCCTACGAGCAGTACTTC.

The V and J genes are TRBV4-3 and TRBJ2-3; 7 bases agree with TRBD2. This CDR3 contains 16 residues. The germline V gene has CDR1 LGHNA and CDR2 YSLEER. The ends lost 1 base at V and 2 bases at J; junction bases unmatched: 6. CDR3 bases: TGCGCCAGCAGCCAAGTTCGGACTAGGAACACAGATACGCAGTATTTT. Translation: CASSQVRTRNTDTQYF.

The genes are TRBV2 and TRBJ2-1; TRBD2 aligns across 9 bases. Germline V gene lookup returns CDR1 SNHLY and CDR2 FYNNEI. With V trimmed by 6 bases and J by 2 bases, 11 bases remained unmatched. The CDR3 length is 17 residues. The DNA of the CDR3 is TGTGCCAGCAGATCCCGACTTAGCGGGAGTACCTACAATGAGCAGTTCTTC. Translated, it gives CASRSRLSGSTYNEQFF. The whole variable domain, filled in from reference TRBV2 and TRBJ2-1, reads EPEVTQTPSHQVTQMGQEVILRCVPISNHLYFYWYRQILGQKVEFLVSFYNNEISEKSEIFDDQFSVERPDGSNFTLKIRSTKLEDSAMYFCASRSRLSGSTYNEQFFGPGTRLTVL.

This clone is a singleton in its sample. The chain couples TRBV28 to TRBJ2-7; 10 nucleotides align to TRBD1. Germline CDR1 MDHEN, CDR2 SYDVKM. This CDR3 is 15 amino acids long. After removal of 8 bases from V and 6 bases from J, the junction contained 13 bases not matched to a gene. The CDR3 spells CASRTEGTGAGEQYF. For the CDR3, the DNA is TGTGCCAGCCGTACCGAGGGGACAGGGGCAGGCGAGCAGTACTTC.

The chain has TRBV27 and TRBJ1-1; weak D call: TRBD1 (6 bases). This CDR3 comprises 13 residues. V was cut by 6 bases and J by 10 bases, with 18 bases left in between. From germline, CDR1 is MNHEY and CDR2 SMNVEV (reference sequence). CDR3 sequence: CASSLDRPPGAFF. CDR3 bases: TGTGCCAGCAGCCTGGACAGACCGCCGGGAGCTTTCTTT.

J is TRBJ2-3 and V is TRBV5-6, with 11 bases that match TRBD2. The CDR3 is 18 amino acids. Per germline, CDR1 SGHDT and CDR2 YYEEEE. After removal of 4 bases from V and 5 bases from J, the junction contained 15 bases not matched to a gene. The CDR3 DNA reads TGTGCCAGCAGCCTGGCACCGTCCTCTAGCGGGAGGTTAGATACGCAGTATTTT. Translated, it gives CASSLAPSSSGRLDTQYF.

The genes are TRBV5-1 and TRBJ2-5; perhaps TRBD2 as D (6 bases). CDR3 length equals 15 residues. Germline V gene lookup returns CDR1 SGHRS and CDR2 YFSETQ. V lost 2 bases to trimming and J lost 5 bases, with 16 bases between them. The CDR3, as DNA: TGCGCCAGCAGCTTCATTCAGGGCGCGGGGGAGACCCAGTACTTC. Protein sequence: CASSFIQGAGETQYF. Filled out from reference TRBV5-1 and TRBJ2-5, the complete variable domain reads KAGVTQTPRYLIKTRGQQVTLSCSPISGHRSVSWYQQTPGQGLQFLFEYFSETQRNKGNFPGRFSGRQFSNSRSEMNVSTLELGDSALYLCASSFIQGAGETQYFGPGTRLLVL.

The chain links TRBV21-1 to TRBJ2-5; TRBD1, the table's D call, was not compared with the DNA. TRBV21-1 is a pseudogene. CDR3 length: 16 amino acids. The DNA of the CDR3 is TGTGCCAGCAGCAAAGCCACAGGCCCTCACCAAGAGACCCAGTACTTC. This translates into CASSKATGPHQETQYF.

Here the CDR3 DNA reads TGTGCCAGCAGCCAAGGGGGAGCTAGCGGAGAGTACAATGAGCAGTTCTTC. Encoded protein: CASSQGGASGEYNEQFF. This chain joins TRBV14 and TRBJ2-1; 7 bases are a match to TRBD2. V dropped 1 base and J dropped 4; count of bases not matched to a gene: 10. The CDR3 totals 17 residues. Germline CDR1 SGHDN, CDR2 FVKESK.

The chain links TRBV11-2 to TRBJ2-5; possibly TRBD1 for D (5 bases). Looked up from germline, CDR1 is SGHAT and CDR2 is FQNNGV. V lost 5 bases and J lost 0, with 10 bases in between. This CDR3 contains 14 residues. This chain's CDR3 is CASSVPGNQETQYF. The CDR3, as DNA: TGTGCCAGCAGCGTCCCAGGGAACCAAGAGACCCAGTACTTC.

A remark on this clone: The junction does not match germline at one end; this may be a read error. This chain joins TRBV29-1 and TRBJ1-2; TRBD1 matches 7 bases. The germline CDR1 and CDR2 sequences are SQVTM and ANQGSEA. The length of the CDR3 is 8 residues. The CDR3, as DNA: TGCAGCCTTGACAGGGTCGCCTTC. Amino acids: CSLDRVAF.

The rearrangement uses TRBV5-6 and TRBJ2-3; 12 bases are shared with TRBD2. Germline values: CDR1 SGHDT, CDR2 YYEEEE. The V segment lost 4 bases and the J segment 2 bases; nucleotides outside the gene matches: 5. The CDR3 is made up of 16 amino acids. The CDR3 spells CASSQGTSGYTDTQYF. CDR3 coding DNA: TGTGCCAGCAGCCAAGGGACTAGCGGGTACACAGATACGCAGTATTTT.

This clone was counted between two and nine times. A read error may account for a junction end that differs from germline. The chain couples TRBV18 to TRBJ1-4; D remains ambiguous. The germline V gene has CDR1 KGHSH and CDR2 LQKENI. CDR3 length: 16 amino acids. The CDR3 DNA reads as TGTGCCAGCTCCCCACGGAGGAGGGATGAAGATGAAAAACTGTTTTTT. It encodes CASSPRRRDEDEKLFF.

This clone was seen just once. Within the sample, other DNA sequences also encode this same CDR3. The chain carries TRBV4-3 and TRBJ2-1; TRBD2 matches 9 bases. CDR3 length: 16 residues. CDR1 and CDR2 from the germline V gene are LGHNA and YSLEER. Losses at the gene ends were 0 bases for V and 2 bases for J; bases not matched to a gene: 2. DNA of the CDR3: TGCGCCAGCAGCCAAGAACGCGGGAGGGCCTACAATGAGCAGTTCTTC. It codes for CASSQERGRAYNEQFF.

V gene TRBV7-8 combines with J gene TRBJ1-3; D perhaps matches TRBD1 (5 bases). The CDR3 has 16 residues. V lost 2 bases, J lost 4 bases, and 15 bases lay in between. The germline V gene has CDR1 SGHVS and CDR2 FQNEAQ. CDR3 DNA: TGTGCCAGCAGCTTACCTCGAACTTGGACAGGAAACACCATATATTTT. Residues: CASSLPRTWTGNTIYF.

The chain carries TRBV4-3 and TRBJ2-5, with D perhaps matching TRBD1 (5 bases). The CDR3 has 17 amino acids. Germline V gives CDR1 LGHNA, CDR2 YSLEER. The V end lost 1 base, the J end lost 0 bases, and 15 bases lay between the germline ends. The CDR3 DNA reads as TGCGCCAGCAGCCAAGTTGGGGCAGGGCTGGACCAAGAGACCCAGTACTTC. This gives the protein CASSQVGAGLDQETQYF.

The chain links TRBV6-5 to TRBJ2-1; D is uncertain. Trimming removed 2 bases from V and 7 bases from J, with 12 bases in between. This CDR3 region has 14 residues. CDR1 MNHEY and CDR2 SVGAGI come from the germline V gene. The CDR3 DNA follows: TGTGCCAGCAGTTACCGGAGCGTTGGTAATGAGCAGTTCTTC. This translates into CASSYRSVGNEQFF.

The chain combines TRBV7-9 with TRBJ2-7; D is perhaps TRBD1 (6 bases). The CDR3 totals 15 residues. Trimming took 1 base from V and 12 from J, leaving 22 bases between them. Germline V gene lookup returns CDR1 SEHNR and CDR2 FQNEAQ (reference sequence). The CDR3 DNA follows: TGTGCCAGCAGCTTAGATCGGACAGATATACGTAGTGCGTACTTC. Residues: CASSLDRTDIRSAYF.

The genes are TRBV19 and TRBJ2-4; D perhaps matches TRBD2 (5 bases). V lost 3 bases and J 0 bases, leaving 12 bases between the germline ends. The CDR3 is 16 amino acids. Germline V gene data show CDR1 as LNHDA and CDR2 as SQIVND (reference sequence). The CDR3, as DNA: TGTGCCAGTAGTATTTTTGGCGGACTAGCCAAAAACATTCAGTACTTC. Its protein is CASSIFGGLAKNIQYF.